The rows below give T cell receptor beta chains drawn from one sample of a study of cytomegalovirus exposure and HLA in healthy donors. Sequencing was performed with immunoSEQ multiplex PCR; in TCRdb, only in-frame clones are kept and a portion is missing. The repertoire includes roughly 100,000 clones, roughly 72% of them detected once, and 5% to 6% sits in the top ten. Sequenced input: PBMCs. The receptors derive from a woman between 18 and 30 years old in good health and CMV-seropositive. Each CDR3 is given with its conserved first and last residue. The D gene is left open where the match is weak. Expanded clones are given a class, and other clones once, few, many or no size at all.

J gene: TRBJ2-4
D gene: NA
V gene: TRBV28
clone size: NA
CDR3 DNA: TGTGCCAGCAGTTTAGGGGGGAAAAACATTCAGTACTTC
CDR3 protein: CASSLGGKNIQYF

J gene: TRBJ2-1
D gene: NA
V gene: TRBV7-7
clone size: few
CDR3 DNA: TGTGCTAGCAGCTTGGGCGGGTTATCCACGGATGAGCAGTTCTTC
CDR3 protein: CASSLGGLSTDEQFF

J gene: TRBJ2-7
D gene: NA
V gene: TRBV13
clone size: few
CDR3 DNA: TGTGCCAGCAGCCCTAAACCCGAAACCAACCAAGCCGAGCAGTACTTC
CDR3 protein: CASSPKPETNQAEQYF

J gene: TRBJ2-3
D gene: TRBD1
V gene: TRBV6-5
clone size: NA
CDR3 DNA: TGTGCCAGCGCCCAGGGGGTAATAGAGGATACGCAGTATTTT
CDR3 protein: CASAQGVIEDTQYF

J gene: TRBJ1-5
D gene: NA
V gene: TRBV30
clone size: NA
CDR3 DNA: TGTGCCTGGAGTCAAGGAGGTTCGAATCAGCCCCAGCATTTT
CDR3 protein: CAWSQGGSNQPQHF

J gene: TRBJ1-2
D gene: TRBD1
V gene: TRBV30
clone size: NA
CDR3 DNA: TGTGCCTCCTTTCGGCGGGACAGGGGTAACTATGGCTACACCTTC
CDR3 protein: CASFRRDRGNYGYTF

J gene: TRBJ2-2
D gene: TRBD2
V gene: TRBV10-3
clone size: NA
CDR3 DNA: TGTGCCAGCCGGTTAGCGGGAGAAAACACCGGGGAGCTGTTTTTT
CDR3 protein: CASRLAGENTGELFF

J gene: TRBJ1-1
D gene: NA
V gene: TRBV28
clone size: NA
CDR3 DNA: TGTGCCAGCAGTTTGGGACTTTCTACGGCTGAAGCTTTCTTT
CDR3 protein: CASSLGLSTAEAFF

J gene: TRBJ1-2
D gene: NA
V gene: TRBV30
clone size: NA
CDR3 DNA: TGTGCCTGGAGCCCCGAGAAACTCTATGGCTACACCTTC
CDR3 protein: CAWSPEKLYGYTF

J gene: TRBJ1-2
D gene: TRBD1
V gene: TRBV6-1
clone size: once
CDR3 DNA: TGTGCCAGCAGGGAACCGGGACAGGGGGTTGGCTACACCTTC
CDR3 protein: CASREPGQGVGYTF

J gene: TRBJ1-1
D gene: NA
V gene: TRBV7-6
clone size: NA
CDR3 DNA: TGTGCCAGCAGTCTACAGGAGAACACTGAAGCTTTCTTT
CDR3 protein: CASSLQENTEAFF

J gene: TRBJ2-2
D gene: NA
V gene: TRBV9
clone size: few
CDR3 DNA: TGTGCCAGCAGCGTAGCGGGAGTGAACACCGGGGAGCTGTTTTTT
CDR3 protein: CASSVAGVNTGELFF

J gene: TRBJ2-7
D gene: NA
V gene: TRBV7-8
clone size: NA
CDR3 DNA: TGTGCCAGCAGCTTAGCCCCAGCGGACGAGCAGTACTTC
CDR3 protein: CASSLAPADEQYF

J gene: TRBJ2-7
D gene: NA
V gene: TRBV5-4
clone size: NA
CDR3 DNA: TGTGCCAGCAGCCCCGAGGCCCACCTCGAGCAGTACTTC
CDR3 protein: CASSPEAHLEQYF

J gene: TRBJ2-3
D gene: NA
V gene: TRBV9
clone size: NA
CDR3 DNA: TGTGCCAGCAGCGGCTCCTGGGGGGCAGATACGCAGTATTTT
CDR3 protein: CASSGSWGADTQYF

J gene: TRBJ2-1
D gene: NA
V gene: TRBV27
clone size: NA
CDR3 DNA: TGTGCCAGCATCTCGGCGGGCCCCTACAATGAGCAGTTCTTC
CDR3 protein: CASISAGPYNEQFF

J gene: TRBJ2-1
D gene: TRBD2
V gene: TRBV5-1
clone size: NA
CDR3 DNA: TGCGCCAGCAGCCGGACTAGCGGGATATCCTACAATGAGCAGTTCTTC
CDR3 protein: CASSRTSGISYNEQFF

J gene: TRBJ1-5
D gene: TRBD1
V gene: TRBV30
clone size: few
CDR3 DNA: TGTGCCTGGAGTCGGACAGGGTCGGGGGATCAGCCCCAGCATTTT
CDR3 protein: CAWSRTGSGDQPQHF

J gene: TRBJ1-4
D gene: NA
V gene: TRBV7-8
clone size: NA
CDR3 DNA: TGTGCCAGCAGCTTAGCGCGGGGGGAAAAGAGGGAAAAACTGTTTTTT
CDR3 protein: CASSLARGEKREKLFF

J gene: TRBJ1-5
D gene: NA
V gene: TRBV27
clone size: NA
CDR3 DNA: TGTGCCAGCAGTTTACAGGTTGGACAGCCCCAGCATTTT
CDR3 protein: CASSLQVGQPQHF

J gene: TRBJ2-7
D gene: TRBD1
V gene: TRBV30
clone size: NA
CDR3 DNA: TGTGCCTGGAGTCGTGACAGGGGGATCGGCTACGAGCAGTACTTC
CDR3 protein: CAWSRDRGIGYEQYF

J gene: TRBJ2-1
D gene: TRBD2
V gene: TRBV5-1
clone size: NA
CDR3 DNA: TGCGCCAGCAGCCTAGCGGGAGGGTCTAGCTCCTACAATGAGCAGTTCTTC
CDR3 protein: CASSLAGGSSSYNEQFF

J gene: TRBJ2-1
D gene: TRBD2
V gene: TRBV7-2
clone size: NA
CDR3 DNA: TGTGCCAGCAGCTTAACGGGGACTAGCGAGTTCTTC
CDR3 protein: CASSLTGTSEFF

J gene: TRBJ1-1
D gene: TRBD1
V gene: TRBV6-5
clone size: NA
CDR3 DNA: TGTGCCAGCAGTTACTCGAAGGGGGCGTACACTGAAGCTTTCTTT
CDR3 protein: CASSYSKGAYTEAFF

J gene: TRBJ2-5
D gene: NA
V gene: TRBV2
clone size: NA
CDR3 DNA: TGTGCCAGCACCGGCGACAGACAAGAGACCCAGTACTTC
CDR3 protein: CASTGDRQETQYF

J gene: TRBJ2-7
D gene: NA
V gene: TRBV13
clone size: NA
CDR3 DNA: TGTGCCAGCAGCTTAGGGGGTAGCATCGACGAGCAGTACTTC
CDR3 protein: CASSLGGSIDEQYF

J gene: TRBJ2-2
D gene: TRBD2
V gene: TRBV4-1
clone size: NA
CDR3 DNA: TGCGCCAGCAGCCAAGGGGGACTAGCGGGAGTGGGGACCGGGGAGCTGTTTTTT
CDR3 protein: CASSQGGLAGVGTGELFF

J gene: TRBJ2-5
D gene: NA
V gene: TRBV7-8
clone size: NA
CDR3 DNA: TGTGCCAGCAGCTTTCAGGGAAGAGAGACCCAGTACTTC
CDR3 protein: CASSFQGRETQYF

J gene: TRBJ1-5
D gene: TRBD1
V gene: TRBV12-5
clone size: once
CDR3 DNA: TGTGCTAGTGGTCTAAACAGGGGGGATAGCAATCAGCCCCAGCATTTT
CDR3 protein: CASGLNRGDSNQPQHF